One T cell receptor beta chain is described in this entry. Its recognized antigen is unknown. No much larger clone is present one base from it, and per-base qualities are unavailable. TCRbeta CDR3 regions were amplified from genomic DNA using the immunoSEQ Assay, a bias-controlled multiplex PCR. The study's processing was this. Within the assay, amplification of reference gene primers was used to estimate how many nucleated cells each sample contained. To quantify the absolute abundance of each unique TCRbeta CDR3 rearrangement, sequence reads were collapsed and filtered. For each sample, productive Simpson clonality was calculated as the square root of Simpson's diversity index over productive rearrangements. Held by TCRdb, this immuneACCESS table contains in-frame sequences only and omits some clones. Under half of the omission traces to an unresolved V gene where checked; the cause of the rest is unknown. That table gives V, J and clone size, and the DNA gave D and trimming. The sample table shows a few hundred thousand clones, and about 88% are seen once. Around 3.9% of the sample goes to the ten largest clones.

Enrolling through a virtual design, the prospective study's participants ranged in age from about 18 to 89 years and lived across approximately 25 United States geographic areas. Cohort assignment in the prospective study relied on participant-reported clinical history from a screening survey and a study questionnaire. Each participant in the prospective study had whole blood, serum and a nasopharyngeal or oropharyngeal swab collected by mobile phlebotomists. Additional blood draws and questionnaires over an approximately two-month period could optionally be provided by prospective study participants. Before DNA extraction, blood samples from the prospective study were shipped at room temperature or frozen. This specimen comes from a study of blood T cell repertoires in COVID-19 (dated by TCRdb to the early 2020s). Broadly, across the study: Collaborator samples came from the United States, Italy and Spain and covered acute and convalescent phases of COVID-19. Nearly every sample came with metadata listing a de-identified subject ID, COVID-19 status, age in years and sex. Subjects who had been exposed to COVID-19, were actively infected with it, or had recovered from it provided the deeply sampled blood TCRbeta repertoires that made up the dataset. The samples were drawn from two sources: the first 160 participants of the ongoing ImmuneRACE study, and some 1,300 subjects contributed by 6 global collaborators. Where HLA class I and class II types were available, the types were taken from metadata supplied by the sample provider, not from assay-based typing. The material from the prospective study consisted of cDNA or gDNA derived from T cells, B-cell-depleted T cells, or PBMCs. The repertoires were released in a freely available public database intended as a resource for research on the immune response to SARS-CoV-2. Summary of the overall study and its limitations: How much clinical and demographic metadata was included differed by source and by participant, and the metadata was provided uncurated.

The clonotype comes from a man under 40 with acute COVID-19. Sequenced input: PBMCs or T cells enriched from blood (not recorded which).

The CDR3 protein sequence reads: CASSPGTGPEKLFF. In nucleotide form, the sequence is TGTGCCAGCTCCCCTGGGACAGGGCCCGAAAAACTGTTTTTT. Here the chain combines TRBV18 and TRBJ1-4; TRBD1 fits 9 bases in the junction. Its CDR3 holds 14 amino acids, cysteine through phenylalanine. The CDR3 DNA has 42 bases and is translated from base 1. Here V drops 6 bases and J drops 8 bases, and the junction holds 7 bases not matched to any gene. As encoded in the germline V gene, CDR1 is KGHSH while CDR2 is LQKENI. With the portions outside the CDR3 filled from the reference TRBV18 and TRBJ1-4 genes, the complete variable region becomes NAGVMQNPRHLVRRRGQEARLRCSPMKGHSHVYWYRQLPEEGLKFMVYLQKENIIDESGMPKERFSAEFPKEGPSILRIQQVVRGDSAAYFCASSPGTGPEKLFFGSGTQLSVL.